This TCR beta chain was captured by sequencing in a study of T cells in localized non-small cell lung cancer. Notes on the study in general: Adjacent lung held a median around 56 of the top 100 tumor clones.

Assay: immunoSEQ multiplex PCR; the TCRdb copy retains only in-frame clones and omits some. The repertoire consists of 15,000 or so clones, with about 85% occurring once and the leading ten covering approximately 23%. With respect to this clone: Its cognate antigen is unknown.

Deletions cut 2 bases from V and 8 bases from J, with 13 bases between. The CDR3 totals 15 residues. Germline CDR1 reads MNHEY; CDR2 reads SVGAGI. The sample here was peripheral blood, taken before any cancer treatment. The TCR was taken from a male donor older than 55 with stage I lung adenocarcinoma. This chain uses TRBV6-5 with TRBJ1-6; D is perhaps TRBD1 (6 bases). The CDR3 spells CASSYGGAGHSPLHF. CDR3 bases: TGTGCCAGCAGTTACGGGGGGGCAGGGCATTCACCCCTCCACTTT.